This T cell receptor (beta chain) was identified in a study of T cells in Graves' hyperthyroidism and ophthalmopathy. TCR beta CDR3 sequences were amplified from RNA transcripts. Initially, a first-round RT-PCR of the TCR CDR3 employed the HTBI primer set. TCRdb fed the multiplex PCR reads into MiXCR, producing one record per CDR3 protein. Of fewer than 200,000 distinct CDR3 sequences in the sample, around 15% are singletons; the top ten hold roughly 30%. At least ten counts were recorded for this clonotype. Germline V lookup: CDR1 SGHTA, CDR2 FQGTGA. The length of the CDR3 is 15 residues. The V gene end was trimmed by 5 bases and the J gene end by 0 bases; junction bases not matched to a gene: 2.

The chain has TRBV7-3 and TRBJ2-1, with 9 bases identical to TRBD2. Input material: blood. This TCR was sampled from a woman between 50 and 59 years old with Graves' hyperthyroidism. In DNA form, the CDR3 reads TGTGCCAGCAGCAAGACTAGCGGCTCCTACAATGAGCAGTTCTTC. Translated, it gives CASSKTSGSYNEQFF. The full variable domain, in which reference TRBV7-3 and TRBJ2-1 provide the parts outside the CDR3, is GAGVSQTPSNKVTEKGKYVELRCDPISGHTALYWYRQSLGQGPEFLIYFQGTGAADDSGLPNDRFFAVRPEGSVSTLKIQRTERGDSAVYLCASSKTSGSYNEQFFGPGTRLTVL.